The entry below describes one T cell receptor beta chain. Antigen unknown. Profiled with immunoSEQ multiplex PCR; TCRdb holds only in-frame clones, not every one. The repertoire consists of roughly 120,000 clones, with 88% occurring once and the leading ten covering just under 8.5%. The source of the sample is a study of identifying expanded T cells in peripheral blood. The germline V and J ends were trimmed by 4 bases and 0 bases, with 12 bases remaining between them. Germline V CDR1 and CDR2: SGDLS, YYNGEE. The CDR3 covers 15 residues. Study results and limitations: Clone count variance between approximately two-week samples rose with total template count. Technical replicates showed approximately 1.2 changed clones; about 2 weeks roughly 16; four weeks 19.

Healthy donors had no documented immune events, such as infections, while sampled. The source is a person aged 18 to 70 in good health. The sequencing sample was made of blood. The V and J genes are TRBV9 and TRBJ2-3; D might be TRBD1 (6 bases). The CDR3 DNA reads TGTGCCAGCAGCTTTGGACAGTCGAGCACAGATACGCAGTATTTT. Its translation: CASSFGQSSTDTQYF.